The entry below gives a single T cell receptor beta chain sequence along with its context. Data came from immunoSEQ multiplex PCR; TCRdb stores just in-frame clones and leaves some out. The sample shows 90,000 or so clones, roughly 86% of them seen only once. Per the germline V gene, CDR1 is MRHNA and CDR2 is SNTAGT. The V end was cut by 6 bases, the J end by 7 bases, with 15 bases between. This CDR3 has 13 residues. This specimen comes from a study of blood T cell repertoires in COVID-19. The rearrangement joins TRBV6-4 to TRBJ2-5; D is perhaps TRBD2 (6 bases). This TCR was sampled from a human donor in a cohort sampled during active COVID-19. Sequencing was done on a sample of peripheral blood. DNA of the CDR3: TGTGCCAGCAGCGAGGCGTGGGGAGGGACCCAGTACTTC. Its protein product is CASSEAWGGTQYF.